What follows are 6 T cell receptor beta chains derived from one specimen sequenced in a study of T cell responses to AZD1222 COVID-19 vaccine (dated by TCRdb to 2020 to 2023). The sample's time point label, decoded: sample from adult after SARS-CoV-2 infection, after symptom onset. Library creation used the immunoSEQ multiplex PCR assay. The clones in this table, taken by TCRdb from immuneACCESS, are in-frame only. Not every clone is retained; where verified, under half of the shortfall comes from an unresolved V gene, and the cause of the rest is unknown. The sample includes 140,000 to 150,000 clones, with 90% to 95% observed a single time. Less than 15% of the sample rests with the top ten. This material consisted of peripheral blood, taken after recovery from COVID-19. The origin of the receptors is an adult who had recovered from COVID-19.

This chain connects TRBV3-1 (or the pseudogene TRBV3-2) to TRBJ1-3; 7 bases are shared with TRBD1. Germline CDR1 LGHDT, CDR2 YNNKEL (reference sequence). The CDR3 extends over 15 amino acids. V dropped 4 bases and J dropped 0; count of bases not matched to a gene: 3. CDR3 sequence (DNA): TGTGCCAGCAGCCTCAGGGGGACCTCTGGAAACACCATATATTTT. Translating it yields CASSLRGTSGNTIYF.

This clone has more than one count but fewer than ten. The chain couples TRBV27 to TRBJ1-5; D is perhaps TRBD1 (5 bases). Per germline, CDR1 MNHEY and CDR2 SMNVEV (reference sequence). The CDR3 loop spans 15 amino acids. V lost 3 bases and J lost 1, with 10 bases in between. CDR3 amino acids: CASSFGGASNQPQHF. CDR3 bases: TGTGCCAGCAGTTTTGGCGGGGCCAGCAATCAGCCCCAGCATTTT.

CDR3 loop: CASTLWDGRNTDTQYF. The CDR3 DNA sequence: TGTGCCAGCACCTTATGGGACGGGAGGAATACAGATACGCAGTATTTT. The J gene is TRBJ2-3, the V gene TRBV28, with TRBD2 matching 7 bases. CDR3 length: 16 amino acids. Germline assignment: CDR1 MDHEN and CDR2 SYDVKM. Trimming took 7 bases from V and 3 from J; bases not matched to a gene: 13.

The rearrangement uses TRBV27 and TRBJ1-5, with D possibly matching TRBD1 (6 bases). This CDR3 is built from 16 residues. Germline V gives CDR1 MNHEY, CDR2 SMNVEV (reference sequence). Trimming removed 5 bases at V and 2 bases at J, with 16 bases between. The CDR3 region has the DNA TGTGCCAGCAGTCCAAAAACCTACAGGGGCAATCAGCCCCAGCATTTT. Translation gives CASSPKTYRGNQPQHF.

The chain carries TRBV7-9 and TRBJ2-1, with TRBD2 as a possible D gene (5 bases). CDR1 is SEHNR, CDR2 FQNEAQ, per germline (reference sequence). The CDR3 sequence is 14 residues long. Trimming took off 1 base at V and 9 bases at J, with 13 bases between the two ends. The CDR3 nucleotides read TGTGCCAGCAGCTTAGGTTACAGCGGCGTTGAGCAGTTCTTC. Amino acid sequence: CASSLGYSGVEQFF.

The J gene is TRBJ1-2, the V gene TRBV3-1 (or the pseudogene TRBV3-2); D remains ambiguous. The V and J ends lost 5 bases and 0 bases respectively, with 4 bases between them. Per the germline V gene, CDR1 is LGHDT and CDR2 is YNNKEL (reference sequence). This CDR3 contains 12 residues. This CDR3 is CASSASNYGYTF. The DNA of the CDR3 is TGTGCCAGCAGCGCCTCTAACTATGGCTACACCTTC.